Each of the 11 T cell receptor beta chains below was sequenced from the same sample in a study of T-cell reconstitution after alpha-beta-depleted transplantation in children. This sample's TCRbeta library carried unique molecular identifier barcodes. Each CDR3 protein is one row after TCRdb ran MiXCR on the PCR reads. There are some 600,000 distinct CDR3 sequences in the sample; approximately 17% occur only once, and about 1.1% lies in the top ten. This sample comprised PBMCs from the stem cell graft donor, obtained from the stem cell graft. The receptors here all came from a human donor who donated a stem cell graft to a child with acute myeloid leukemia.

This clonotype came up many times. Here the CDR3 DNA reads TGCAGTGCTTCTACCGGGACAGCCTATGGCTACACCTTC. Encoded protein: CSASTGTAYGYTF. The chain employs TRBV20-1 and TRBJ1-2; TRBD1 matches 7 bases. With V trimmed by 5 bases and J by 4 bases, 7 bases remained unmatched. Germline CDR1 is DFQATT and CDR2 is SNEGSKA (reference sequence). CDR3 length equals 13 residues.

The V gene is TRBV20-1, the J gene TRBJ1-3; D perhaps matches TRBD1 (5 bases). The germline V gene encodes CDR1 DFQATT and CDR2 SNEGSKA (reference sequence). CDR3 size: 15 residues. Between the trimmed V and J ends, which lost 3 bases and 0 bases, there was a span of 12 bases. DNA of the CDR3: TGCAGTGCTAGGGGGACGGGAACCTCTGGAAACACCATATATTTT. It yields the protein CSARGTGTSGNTIYF.

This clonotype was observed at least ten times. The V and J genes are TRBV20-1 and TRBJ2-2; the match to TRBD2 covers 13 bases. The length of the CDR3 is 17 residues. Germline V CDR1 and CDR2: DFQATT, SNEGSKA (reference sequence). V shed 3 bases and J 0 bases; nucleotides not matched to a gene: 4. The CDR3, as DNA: TGCAGTGCTAGGGGACTAGCGGGGAGCACGAACACCGGGGAGCTGTTTTTT. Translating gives CSARGLAGSTNTGELFF.

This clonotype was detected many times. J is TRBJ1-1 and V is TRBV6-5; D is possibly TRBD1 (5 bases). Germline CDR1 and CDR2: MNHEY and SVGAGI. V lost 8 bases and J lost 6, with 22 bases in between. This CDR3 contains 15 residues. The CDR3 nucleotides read TGTGCCAGCTGGGGTTGGGGGATTGATGGGGCTGAAGCTTTCTTT. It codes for CASWGWGIDGAEAFF.

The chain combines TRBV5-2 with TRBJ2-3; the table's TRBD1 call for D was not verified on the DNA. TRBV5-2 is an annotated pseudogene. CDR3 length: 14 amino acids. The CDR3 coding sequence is TGTGCCAGCAATACCGGGTCCTACTCGGATACGCAGTATTTT. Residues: CASNTGSYSDTQYF.

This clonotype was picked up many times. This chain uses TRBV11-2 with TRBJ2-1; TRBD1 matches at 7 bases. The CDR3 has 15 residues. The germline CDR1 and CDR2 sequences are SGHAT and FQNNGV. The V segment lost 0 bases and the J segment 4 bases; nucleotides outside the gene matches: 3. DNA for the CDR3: TGTGCCAGCAGCTTAGAGGGACAGCCTTACAATGAGCAGTTCTTC. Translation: CASSLEGQPYNEQFF.

The CDR3 coding sequence is TGCGCCAGCAGCCGACGAGTACAGGGCGCCAGGAACACTGAAGCTTTCTTT. Amino acids: CASSRRVQGARNTEAFF. V gene TRBV5-1 combines with J gene TRBJ1-1, with D perhaps TRBD1 (6 bases). The CDR3 runs 17 residues. Germline V gene sequence: CDR1 SGHRS, CDR2 YFSETQ. Trimming left V 4 bases short and J 1 base short, with 20 bases between.

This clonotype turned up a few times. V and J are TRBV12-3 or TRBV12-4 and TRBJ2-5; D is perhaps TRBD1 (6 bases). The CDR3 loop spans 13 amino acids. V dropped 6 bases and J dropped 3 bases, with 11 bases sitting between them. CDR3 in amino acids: CASSDGQKETQYF. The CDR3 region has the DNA TGTGCCAGCAGCGACGGACAGAAAGAGACCCAGTACTTC.

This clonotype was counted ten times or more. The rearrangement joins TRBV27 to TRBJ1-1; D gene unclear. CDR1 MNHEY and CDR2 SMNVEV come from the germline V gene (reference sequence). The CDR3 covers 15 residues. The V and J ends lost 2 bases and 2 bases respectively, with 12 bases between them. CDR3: CASSLGRLGNTEAFF. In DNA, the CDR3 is TGTGCCAGCAGTTTAGGAAGGTTGGGAAACACTGAAGCTTTCTTT.

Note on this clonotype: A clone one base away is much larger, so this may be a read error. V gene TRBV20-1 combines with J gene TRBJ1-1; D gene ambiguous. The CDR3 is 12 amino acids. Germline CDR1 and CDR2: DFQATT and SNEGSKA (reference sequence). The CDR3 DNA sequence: TGCAGTGCAAGGACCCGACCGGGTGAAGCTTTATTT. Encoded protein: CSARTRPGEALF.

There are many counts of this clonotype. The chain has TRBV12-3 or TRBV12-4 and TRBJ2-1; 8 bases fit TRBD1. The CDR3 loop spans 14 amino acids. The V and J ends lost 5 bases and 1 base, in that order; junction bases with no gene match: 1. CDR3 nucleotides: TGTGCCAGCAGTGGACAGGGTTCCTACAATGAGCAGTTCTTC. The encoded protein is CASSGQGSYNEQFF.